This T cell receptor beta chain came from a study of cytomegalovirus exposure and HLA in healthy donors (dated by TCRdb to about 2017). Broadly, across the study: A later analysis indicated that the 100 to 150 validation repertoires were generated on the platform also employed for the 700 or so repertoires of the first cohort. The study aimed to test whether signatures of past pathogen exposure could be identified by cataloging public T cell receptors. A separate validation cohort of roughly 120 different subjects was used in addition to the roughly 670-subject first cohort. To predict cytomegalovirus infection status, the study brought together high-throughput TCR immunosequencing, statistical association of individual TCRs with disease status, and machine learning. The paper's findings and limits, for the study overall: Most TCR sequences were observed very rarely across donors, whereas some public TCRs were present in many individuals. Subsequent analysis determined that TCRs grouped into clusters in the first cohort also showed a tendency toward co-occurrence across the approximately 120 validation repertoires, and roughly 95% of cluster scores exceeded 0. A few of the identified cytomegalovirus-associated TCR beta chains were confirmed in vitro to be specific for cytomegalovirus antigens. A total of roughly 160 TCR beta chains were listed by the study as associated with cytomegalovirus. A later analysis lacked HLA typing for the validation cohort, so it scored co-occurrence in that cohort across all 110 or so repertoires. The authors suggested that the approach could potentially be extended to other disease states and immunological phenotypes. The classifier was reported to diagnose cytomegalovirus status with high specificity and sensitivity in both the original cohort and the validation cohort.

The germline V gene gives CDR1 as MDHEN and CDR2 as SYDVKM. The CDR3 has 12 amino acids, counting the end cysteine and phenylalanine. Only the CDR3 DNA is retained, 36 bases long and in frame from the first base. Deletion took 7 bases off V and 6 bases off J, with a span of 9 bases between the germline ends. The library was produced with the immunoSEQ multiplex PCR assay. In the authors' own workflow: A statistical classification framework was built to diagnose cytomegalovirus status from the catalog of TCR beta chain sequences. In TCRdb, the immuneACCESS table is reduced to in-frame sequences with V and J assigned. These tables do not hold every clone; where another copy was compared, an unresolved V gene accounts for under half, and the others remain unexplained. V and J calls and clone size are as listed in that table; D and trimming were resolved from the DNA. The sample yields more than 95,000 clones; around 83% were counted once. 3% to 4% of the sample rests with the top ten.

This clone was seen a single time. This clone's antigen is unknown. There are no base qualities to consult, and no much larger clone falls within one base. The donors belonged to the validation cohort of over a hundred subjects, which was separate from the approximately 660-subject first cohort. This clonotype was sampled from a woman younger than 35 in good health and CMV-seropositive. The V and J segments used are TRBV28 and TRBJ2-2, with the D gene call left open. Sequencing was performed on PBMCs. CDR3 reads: CASTPRSGELFF. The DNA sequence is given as TGTGCCAGCACCCCTCGGTCCGGGGAGCTGTTTTTT.